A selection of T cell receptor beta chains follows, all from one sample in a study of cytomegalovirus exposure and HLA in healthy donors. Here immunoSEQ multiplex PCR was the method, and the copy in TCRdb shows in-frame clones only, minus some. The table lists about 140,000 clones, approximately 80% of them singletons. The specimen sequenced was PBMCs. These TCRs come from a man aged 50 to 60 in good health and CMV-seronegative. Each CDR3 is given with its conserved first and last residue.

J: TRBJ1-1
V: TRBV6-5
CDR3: CASSARQGAEAFF

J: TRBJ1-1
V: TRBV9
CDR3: CASSVEGASNTEAFF

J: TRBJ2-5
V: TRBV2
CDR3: CASSETGPGHF

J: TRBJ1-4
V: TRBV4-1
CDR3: CASSQAGMSDEKLFF

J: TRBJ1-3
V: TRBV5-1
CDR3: CASSPVTGSQDTIYF

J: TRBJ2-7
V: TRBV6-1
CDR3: CATLHRLAGVHEQYF

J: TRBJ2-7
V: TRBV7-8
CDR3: CASSLEGQGAYEQYF

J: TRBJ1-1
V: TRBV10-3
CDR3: CAISESRVLNTEAFF

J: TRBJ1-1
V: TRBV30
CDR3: CAWSVGVQNTEAFF

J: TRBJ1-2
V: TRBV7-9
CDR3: CASSPPQDLSGMKGYTF

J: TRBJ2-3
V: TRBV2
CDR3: CASSPTDTQYF